The 20 T cell receptor beta chains below all came from one sample that was sequenced in a study of Ad26.COV2.S vaccination and SARS-CoV-2 variants (dated by TCRdb to about 2021). The method was the immunoSEQ multiplex PCR assay. The table was pulled from immuneACCESS by TCRdb, which kept in-frame rearrangements only. Such tables lose some clones; where checked, under half of the loss comes from unresolved V genes, and the rest has no known cause. For this sample there are over 400,000 clones; about nine tenths appear just once. The ten largest clonotypes hold roughly 4.3% of the sample. The treatment or condition label on this specimen signifies: 15 to 20 received Ad26.COV2.S at low or high dose, single or two shots; a few received placebo; per-sample allocation not given. For vaccine and placebo recipients, repertoires were sequenced using samples collected on day 63 after the first injection.

The sequenced sample was peripheral blood, obtained in a trial of Ad26.COV2.S vaccine versus placebo. The source is a person aged 18-60 years who received the Ad26.COV2.S COVID-19 vaccine or a placebo.

The rearrangement links TRBV28 to TRBJ2-2; D tentatively reads TRBD1 or TRBD2 (5 bases each). The CDR3 consists of 13 residues. The germline V gene encodes CDR1 MDHEN and CDR2 SYDVKM. V lost 5 bases, J lost 6 bases, and 10 bases lay in between. CDR3 protein: CASSRDVPGELFF. Written as DNA, the CDR3 is TGTGCCAGCAGTAGGGACGTACCCGGGGAGCTGTTTTTT.

The chain is built from TRBV5-4 and TRBJ2-3; possibly TRBD2 for D (6 bases). Germline CDR1 reads SGHNT; CDR2 reads YYREEE (reference sequence). The CDR3 consists of 16 residues. The V and J ends lost 4 bases and 0 bases respectively, with 15 bases between them. The CDR3, as DNA: TGTGCCAGCAGCCTGGGCGCCGGGACTAGCACAGATACGCAGTATTTT. It yields the protein CASSLGAGTSTDTQYF.

This rearrangement joins TRBV4-2 to TRBJ2-5; the match to TRBD2 covers 7 bases. Germline trimming cut 4 bases from V and 2 bases from J; bases unmatched to any gene: 7. CDR1 LGHNA and CDR2 YNFKEQ come from the germline V gene. There are 15 residues in the CDR3. CDR3 bases: TGTGCCAGCAGCCCTCTAGCGGATACTCAAGAGACCCAGTACTTC. This sequence encodes CASSPLADTQETQYF.

V and J are TRBV4-3 and TRBJ2-1; D is possibly TRBD2 (5 bases). Germline V lookup: CDR1 LGHNA, CDR2 YSLEER. CDR3 length: 14 residues. V was clipped by 2 bases and J by 10 bases, with 15 bases between them. Here the CDR3 reads CASSQLIGAGEQFF. As DNA, the CDR3 is TGCGCCAGCAGCCAATTAATCGGCGCGGGCGAGCAGTTCTTC.

The sample holds one count of this clone. The chain employs TRBV11-2 and TRBJ2-5, with 7 bases aligning to TRBD1. V dropped 5 bases and J dropped 3; count of bases not matched to a gene: 9. This CDR3 comprises 15 residues. Germline CDR1 and CDR2: SGHAT and FQNNGV. The CDR3 coding sequence is TGTGCCAGCAGCCTCCGGGGACAGCAGAAAGAGACCCAGTACTTC. Translation: CASSLRGQQKETQYF.

A few counts support this clone. This chain joins TRBV5-1 and TRBJ1-6; D is perhaps TRBD1 (6 bases). Germline values: CDR1 SGHRS, CDR2 YFSETQ. V was trimmed by 0 bases and J by 4 bases, leaving 11 bases between them. CDR3 length equals 16 residues. CDR3 loop: CASSLGTAVYNSPLHF. The DNA for the CDR3 is TGCGCCAGCAGCTTGGGGACAGCAGTTTATAATTCACCCCTCCACTTT.

In its sample, this clone was seen once. The chain couples TRBV3-1 (or the pseudogene TRBV3-2) to TRBJ2-5, with TRBD1 matching over 7 bases. V lost 1 base to trimming and J lost 7 bases; unmatched junction nucleotides: 9. The length of the CDR3 is 15 residues. Germline CDR1 LGHDT, CDR2 YNNKEL (reference sequence). The CDR3, as DNA: TGTGCCAGCAGCCAAGCCGACAGGGCTCGAGGGACCCAGTACTTC. Protein: CASSQADRARGTQYF.

This clone was counted a single time. The chain is built from TRBV5-8 and TRBJ1-2; D not certain. Germline assignment: CDR1 SGHTS and CDR2 YDEGEE. The length of the CDR3 is 8 residues. V was shortened by 10 bases and J by 13 bases, with 11 bases between the two germline ends. CDR3 residues: CAPGPGTF. The CDR3 nucleotides read TGTGCCCCTGGGCCCGGCACCTTC.

This clone was seen only once. The rearrangement joins TRBV5-4 to TRBJ2-7; TRBD1 or TRBD2 may be the D gene (6 bases each). The V and J ends lost 3 bases and 3 bases respectively, with 16 bases between them. Germline lookup yields CDR1 SGHNT and CDR2 YYREEE (reference sequence). This CDR3 is built from 15 residues. The CDR3 reads CASSSPRGPYYEQYF. CDR3 sequence (DNA): TGTGCCAGCAGCTCGCCCCGGGGGCCCTACTACGAGCAGTACTTC.

V and J are TRBV6-2 or TRBV6-3 and TRBJ2-1; tentative D call: TRBD2 (5 bases). CDR1 MNHEY and CDR2 SVGEGT come from the germline V gene. The CDR3 loop spans 13 amino acids. With 5 bases removed from V and 6 bases from J, the gap between germline ends came to 11 bases. CDR3 loop: CASSTGWINEQFF. The CDR3 nucleotides are TGTGCCAGCAGTACGGGATGGATCAATGAGCAGTTCTTC.

This rearrangement joins TRBV7-9 to TRBJ1-1; 9 nucleotides match TRBD1. The germline V gene has CDR1 SEHNR and CDR2 FQNEAQ (reference sequence). CDR3 length equals 13 residues. V gave up 6 bases and J gave up 8 bases; unmatched junction bases: 7. CDR3 protein: CASRQGQGLEAFF. The CDR3 DNA follows: TGTGCCAGCAGGCAAGGACAGGGGTTAGAAGCTTTCTTT.

The chain has TRBV10-3 and TRBJ2-1, with D perhaps TRBD1 (6 bases). CDR1 and CDR2 from the germline V gene are ENHRY and SYGVKD. CDR3 length equals 12 residues. Trimming pared 0 bases from V and 14 bases from J, leaving 11 bases between. The chain's CDR3 is CAISESKGGEFF. Here the CDR3 DNA reads TGTGCCATCAGTGAGTCGAAAGGGGGAGAGTTCTTC.

The chain links TRBV7-2 to TRBJ2-5; 13 nucleotides align to TRBD2. With 5 bases clipped from V and 4 bases from J, the junction kept 16 bases outside the gene matches. Looked up from germline, CDR1 is SGHTA and CDR2 is FQGNSA. The CDR3 consists of 19 residues. The CDR3 is CASSPTSGRALGDRETQYF. The CDR3 nucleotides are TGTGCCAGCAGCCCCACTAGCGGGAGGGCCCTCGGAGATAGAGAGACCCAGTACTTC. The full variable domain, completed using reference TRBV7-2 and TRBJ2-5, is GAGVSQSPSNKVTEKGKDVELRCDPISGHTALYWYRQSLGQGLEFLIYFQGNSAPDKSGLPSDRFSAERTGGSVSTLTIQRTQQEDSAVYLCASSPTSGRALGDRETQYFGPGTRLLVL.

The genes are TRBV7-2 and TRBJ2-2; D might be TRBD2 (5 bases). The V gene's germline CDR1 is SGHTA and CDR2 FQGNSA. The V and J ends lost 3 bases and 2 bases respectively, with 19 bases between them. The CDR3 covers 18 residues. For the CDR3, the DNA is TGTGCCAGCAGCTTGGCGGCGGGCGCCTCGACCAACACCGGGGAGCTGTTTTTT. As protein: CASSLAAGASTNTGELFF.

This chain connects TRBV18 to TRBJ2-5; D perhaps matches TRBD2 (5 bases). The ends were cut back, 3 bases at V and 1 base at J, with 12 bases in the middle. The CDR3 length is 15 residues. In germline, CDR1 is KGHSH, CDR2 LQKENI. Here the CDR3 DNA reads TGTGCCAGCTCACCGACGAGGGTGACCCAAGAGACCCAGTACTTC. Its translation is CASSPTRVTQETQYF.

The chain employs TRBV4-2 and TRBJ1-2, with 10 nucleotides matching TRBD1. This CDR3 has 17 residues. Trimming removed 0 bases from V and 5 bases from J; junction bases left unmatched: 9. Germline V gives CDR1 LGHNA, CDR2 YNFKEQ. The DNA for the CDR3 is TGTGCCAGCAGCCAAGATGTGGGACAGGGGAACAATTATGGCTACACCTTC. Amino acid sequence: CASSQDVGQGNNYGYTF.

The chain employs TRBV5-6 and TRBJ2-7; TRBD1 matches at 7 bases. Germline V gene lookup returns CDR1 SGHDT and CDR2 YYEEEE. J was trimmed by 4 bases and V by 4 bases; bases with no gene match: 11. The CDR3 spans 15 residues. In nucleotides, the CDR3 is TGTGCCAGCAGCCCGGGGTTGCAGGGGGAATACGAGCAGTACTTC. Amino acid sequence: CASSPGLQGEYEQYF.

The chain uses TRBV4-3 and TRBJ2-3; D not certain. V was trimmed by 1 base and J by 0 bases, leaving 8 bases between them. Germline CDR1 is LGHNA and CDR2 is YSLEER. CDR3 length: 15 residues. CDR3 residues: CASSQVRLSTDTQYF. The CDR3 nucleotides are TGCGCCAGCAGCCAAGTTAGGCTTAGCACAGATACGCAGTATTTT.

The chain couples TRBV15 to TRBJ1-6; possible D gene TRBD1, 5 bases. V gave up 3 bases and J gave up 11 bases, with 11 bases separating them. Germline V gene sequence: CDR1 LNHNV, CDR2 YYDKDF (reference sequence). This CDR3 is 13 amino acids long. The CDR3 DNA sequence: TGTGCCACCAGCAGGCAACAGGAGGCACCCCTCCACTTT. Its translation is CATSRQQEAPLHF.

The chain has TRBV6-6 and TRBJ2-1; 8 bases agree with TRBD2. From germline, CDR1 is MNHNY and CDR2 SVGAGI (reference sequence). The CDR3 runs to 15 residues. Trimming cost V 2 bases and J 3 bases; bases outside gene matches: 3. The CDR3 nucleotides read TGTGCCAGCAGTTACAGTCTAGCGGGCTACAATGAGCAGTTCTTC. It is translated as CASSYSLAGYNEQFF.